This passage covers 18 T cell receptor beta chains from one sample sequenced in a study of sequential checkpoint blockade in melanoma. The treatment denotes: randomized to nivolumab then ipilimumab (arm A) or the reverse (arm B). Only in-frame clones appear in the TCRdb table, and some are missing; sequencing was by immunoSEQ multiplex PCR. The profile shows 15,000 to 20,000 clones, roughly 61% of them singletons. Sample: CD8+ T cells sorted from blood (inferred from file names), taken from a patient given nivolumab and ipilimumab in sequence. Receptors were obtained from a human donor with melanoma.

The chain recombines TRBV6-1 with TRBJ1-1, with D perhaps TRBD1 (5 bases). CDR3 length: 16 residues. CDR1 is MNHNS, CDR2 SASEGT, per germline. Trimming left V 2 bases short and J 2 bases short, with 15 bases between. The CDR3 sequence: CASSEYGVGGNTEAFF. CDR3 sequence (DNA): TGTGCCAGCAGTGAATACGGGGTGGGGGGTAACACTGAAGCTTTCTTT.

The CDR3 protein is CASSERMRGTGEQYF. In nucleotides, the CDR3 is TGTGCCAGCAGTGAAAGGATGCGGGGGACGGGCGAGCAGTACTTC. V and J are TRBV2 and TRBJ2-5, with 7 bases fitting TRBD2. The better agreement between TRBJ2-7 and the DNA end casts doubt on the J call. The CDR3 runs to 15 residues. The germline CDR1 and CDR2 sequences are SNHLY and FYNNEI.

This rearrangement joins TRBV5-6 to TRBJ2-1; 8 bases line up with TRBD1. The CDR3 spans 13 residues. J lost 8 bases, V lost 3 bases, and 4 bases had no gene match. Germline V gives CDR1 SGHDT, CDR2 YYEEEE. DNA for the CDR3: TGTGCCAGCAGCTGGACAGGGAGCGATGAGCAGTTCTTC. It translates to CASSWTGSDEQFF.

The chain recombines TRBV2 with TRBJ2-7; D may be TRBD2 (7 bases). The CDR3 has 16 amino acids. V shed 7 bases and J shed 0 bases, with 19 bases lying between them. Germline V lookup: CDR1 SNHLY, CDR2 FYNNEI. CDR3 sequence: CASTPLGGTSSYEQYF. CDR3 nucleotides: TGTGCCAGCACTCCCCTGGGGGGGACAAGCTCCTACGAGCAGTACTTC.

Comment on this clone: A junction boundary mismatches the germline segment, possibly from a read error. V usage is TRBV5-6 and J usage is TRBJ2-7, with D perhaps matching TRBD1 or TRBD2 (7 bases each). This CDR3 has 15 amino acids. Germline CDR1 SGHDT, CDR2 YYEEEE. CDR3 nucleotides: TGTGCCAGCACCTTGGGGGGGGACAGCTCCTACGAGCAGTACTTC. This gives the protein CASTLGGDSSYEQYF. The full variable domain, its missing parts supplied by reference TRBV5-6 and TRBJ2-7, is DAGVTQSPTHLIKTRGQQVTLRCSPKSGHDTVSWYQQALGQGPQFIFQYYEEEERQRGNFPDRFSGHQFPNYSSELNVNALLLGDSALYLCASTLGGDSSYEQYFGPGTRLTVT.

This clone qualifies as medium-sized. The chain is built from TRBV21-1 and TRBJ2-4; the table's D call, TRBD1, was not checked against the DNA. TRBV21-1 is reported as a pseudogene. The CDR3 is 16 residues long. CDR3 region: CASSHLPDSSKNIQYF. The DNA of the CDR3 is TGTGCCAGCAGCCACCTCCCGGACAGTTCCAAAAACATTCAGTACTTC.

The CDR3 region has the DNA TGTGCCAGCAGCGTAGCGGGGACAGCTAACTATGGCTACACCTTC. Its translation is CASSVAGTANYGYTF. The chain uses TRBV9 and TRBJ1-2, with 7 bases aligning to TRBD1. The CDR3 is 15 residues long. V trimming: 0 bases; J trimming: 0 bases; junction bases outside the gene matches: 2. Germline loops: CDR1 SGDLS, CDR2 YYNGEE.

The chain is built from TRBV7-9 and TRBJ1-2; D may be TRBD1 (5 bases). The germline CDR1 and CDR2 sequences are SEHNR and FQNEAQ (reference sequence). Trimming stripped 11 bases from V and 0 bases from J, with 16 bases between. The CDR3 loop spans 14 amino acids. The CDR3 reads CAVHKDKSNYGYTF. CDR3 DNA sequence: TGTGCCGTTCATAAGGACAAATCTAACTATGGCTACACCTTC.

The chain employs TRBV28 and TRBJ2-7; 9 bases are shared with TRBD1. Germline loops: CDR1 MDHEN, CDR2 SYDVKM. This CDR3 comprises 15 residues. Losses at the gene ends were 3 bases for V and 4 bases for J; bases not matched to a gene: 7. The CDR3 region is CASSFPGQGTYEQYF. In DNA form, the CDR3 reads TGTGCCAGCAGTTTTCCGGGACAGGGAACATACGAGCAGTACTTC.

This clone has a handful of counts. This rearrangement joins TRBV12-2 to TRBJ2-7; TRBD1, the table's D call, was not compared with the DNA. TRBV12-2 is termed a pseudogene. CDR3 length: 13 residues. CDR3 protein: CASRLDSAYEQYF. DNA of the CDR3: TGTGCAAGTCGCCTGGACAGCGCCTACGAGCAGTACTTC.

CDR3 nucleotide sequence: TGTGCCAGCAAATTTAACGGGGGTAAAACTGAAGCTTTCTTT. It codes for CASKFNGGKTEAFF. The chain joins TRBV27 to TRBJ1-1; TRBD1 is a possible D gene (5 bases). The CDR3 runs 14 residues. V lost 7 bases to trimming and J lost 5 bases, with 17 bases between them. The germline V gene has CDR1 MNHEY and CDR2 SMNVEV (reference sequence).

The chain links TRBV6-5 to TRBJ2-7; D is perhaps TRBD2 (5 bases). This CDR3 has 14 residues. V dropped 5 bases and J dropped 4 bases, with 15 bases sitting between them. From germline, CDR1 is MNHEY and CDR2 SVGAGI. CDR3 protein: CASSGTLERYEQYF. CDR3 bases: TGTGCCAGCAGTGGCACACTCGAGCGGTACGAGCAGTACTTC.

This clone has just one count. The chain carries TRBV4-1 and TRBJ2-7; D is ambiguous. V shed 3 bases and J shed 4 bases, with 7 bases lying between them. Germline V lookup: CDR1 MGHRA, CDR2 YSYEKL. This CDR3 is built from 12 residues. The CDR3 coding sequence is TGCGCCAGCAGCCACGACTCTTACGAGCAGTACTTC. Translating it yields CASSHDSYEQYF.

The chain couples TRBV6-5 to TRBJ2-1; a possible D gene is TRBD2 (6 bases). Trimming left V 5 bases short and J 7 bases short, with 12 bases between. This CDR3 contains 13 residues. Germline V gene data show CDR1 as MNHEY and CDR2 as SVGAGI. The CDR3 bases are TGTGCCAGCAGTGAAGTGCTAGCGAATGAGCAGTTCTTC. Amino acid sequence: CASSEVLANEQFF.

There are a few counts of this clone. The rearrangement links TRBV5-5 to TRBJ2-7; the D is unclear. Germline V gene lookup returns CDR1 SGHKS and CDR2 YYEKEE (reference sequence). V was pared by 0 bases and J by 3 bases, with 10 bases between. The CDR3 has 14 amino acids. The DNA for the CDR3 is TGTGCCAGCAGCTTGGCGGGTGAAGACTACGAGCAGTACTTC. It specifies CASSLAGEDYEQYF.

The chain combines TRBV29-1 with TRBJ2-7; 10 nucleotides agree with TRBD1. Germline trimming cut 5 bases from V and 4 bases from J; bases unmatched to any gene: 5. From germline, CDR1 is SQVTM and CDR2 ANQGSEA. The CDR3 length is 13 residues. The chain's CDR3 is CSVTGDRGYEQYF. The CDR3 nucleotides are TGCAGCGTTACCGGGGACAGGGGTTACGAGCAGTACTTC.

The V and J genes are TRBV28 and TRBJ1-3, with D possibly being TRBD1 (6 bases). The CDR3 is 16 amino acids. The ends were cut back, 4 bases at V and 0 bases at J, with 13 bases in the middle. CDR1 MDHEN and CDR2 SYDVKM come from the germline V gene. CDR3 region: CASSSLTGSSGNTIYF. CDR3 in DNA: TGTGCCAGCAGTTCCCTGACAGGCAGCTCTGGAAACACCATATATTTT.

The rearrangement links TRBV5-6 to TRBJ1-2, with D possibly being TRBD1 (5 bases). The CDR3 loop spans 15 amino acids. The V end lost 2 bases, the J end lost 2 bases, and 13 bases lay between the germline ends. Germline V gene lookup returns CDR1 SGHDT and CDR2 YYEEEE. CDR3 amino acids: CASSFRTLANYGYTF. As DNA, the CDR3 is TGTGCCAGCAGCTTTAGGACACTAGCCAACTATGGCTACACCTTC.